These 32 T cell receptor beta chains came from one sample sequenced in a study of radiotherapy plus CTLA-4 blockade in lung cancer. Clones were read by immunoSEQ multiplex PCR, and TCRdb kept only the in-frame ones, dropping some. The sample shows tens of thousands of clones, around 81% of them seen only once. The input for sequencing was peripheral blood, taken from a patient treated with radiotherapy plus ipilimumab. The receptors here all came from a human donor with non-small cell lung cancer who had a partial response to radiotherapy plus ipilimumab. Some clones in this sample may be carry-over from other donors' samples.

This clone was counted once. The chain couples TRBV29-1 to TRBJ1-1; D ambiguous. Trimming stripped 3 bases from V and 0 bases from J, with 8 bases between. Germline-derived CDR1 and CDR2 are SQVTM and ANQGSEA. The CDR3 covers 13 residues. The CDR3: CSVEIQMNTEAFF. CDR3 in DNA: TGCAGCGTTGAGATACAGATGAACACTGAAGCTTTCTTT.

In DNA form, the CDR3 reads TGTGCCAGCAGCCAAGGGACAGATTCCTACTCTGGGGCCAACGTCCTGACTTTC. It codes for CASSQGTDSYSGANVLTF. The chain has TRBV27 and TRBJ2-6; 7 nucleotides match TRBD1. Germline lookup yields CDR1 MNHEY and CDR2 SMNVEV (reference sequence). This CDR3 has 18 residues. With 6 bases clipped from V and 0 bases from J, the junction kept 11 bases outside the gene matches. Combining the CDR3 with reference TRBV27 and TRBJ2-6 gives the whole variable domain EAQVTQNPRYLITVTGKKLTVTCSQNMNHEYMSWYRQDPGLGLRQIYYSMNVEVTDKGDVPEGYKVSRKEKRNFPLILESPSPNQTSLYFCASSQGTDSYSGANVLTFGAGSRLTVL.

The V gene is TRBV19, the J gene TRBJ2-6; TRBD1 matches 9 bases. The CDR3 is 17 residues long. V lost 3 bases and J lost 0; bases outside the gene matches: 3. Germline CDR1 and CDR2: LNHDA and SQIVND (reference sequence). The DNA for the CDR3 is TGTGCCAGTAGTATGGGGACAGGGACCTCTGGGGCCAACGTCCTGACTTTC. This encodes CASSMGTGTSGANVLTF.

The V call is TRBV27, the J call TRBJ2-7; possibly TRBD2 for D (7 bases). Trimming took 11 bases from V and 7 from J, leaving 15 bases between them. Germline CDR1 is MNHEY and CDR2 is SMNVEV (reference sequence). This CDR3 is 11 amino acids long. CDR3 coding DNA: TGTGCCGGGGGGGGGCCCACGGAGCAGTACTTC. Translated: CAGGGPTEQYF.

This clone was observed a few times. The chain is built from TRBV6-6 and TRBJ1-3; 8 bases are a match to TRBD1. V trimming: 6 bases; J trimming: 0 bases; junction bases outside the gene matches: 7. The V gene's germline CDR1 is MNHNY and CDR2 SVGAGI (reference sequence). CDR3 length: 16 residues. CDR3 sequence: CASSRGTGNSGNTIYF. CDR3 bases: TGTGCCAGCAGCCGAGGGACAGGAAACTCTGGAAACACCATATATTTT.

The chain combines TRBV2 with TRBJ2-3, with D maybe TRBD2 (6 bases). The length of the CDR3 is 16 residues. CDR1 and CDR2 (germline): SNHLY, FYNNEI. The V end was cut by 7 bases, the J end by 7 bases, with 24 bases between. The CDR3 DNA follows: TGTGCCAGCACCTGGGGTATAGCGTCGCGCGGGAATACGCAGTATTTT. Its protein is CASTWGIASRGNTQYF.

The chain has TRBV7-9 and TRBJ1-2, with TRBD1 matching over 7 bases. Losses at the gene ends were 2 bases for V and 6 bases for J; bases not matched to a gene: 3. CDR1 and CDR2 (germline): SEHNR, FQNEAQ (reference sequence). CDR3 length equals 13 residues. CDR3 DNA sequence: TGTGCCAGCAGCTTAAGGGGGCGAGATGGCTACACCTTC. Protein product: CASSLRGRDGYTF.

This clone was seen a few times. This chain links TRBV2 with TRBJ1-4; 7 bases map to TRBD1. The CDR3 is 16 amino acids. V shed 5 bases and J 0 bases; nucleotides not matched to a gene: 6. Germline CDR1 is SNHLY and CDR2 is FYNNEI. The CDR3 DNA reads as TGTGCCAGCAGTCGACGAGGGGGCGCAACTAATGAAAAACTGTTTTTT. This sequence encodes CASSRRGGATNEKLFF.

The genes are TRBV6-1 and TRBJ2-1; 8 bases map to TRBD2. Germline V gene lookup returns CDR1 MNHNS and CDR2 SASEGT. The trim removed 6 bases at V and 6 bases at J, leaving 4 bases unmatched. This CDR3 is built from 13 residues. This chain's CDR3 is CASRTSASNEQFF. CDR3 nucleotides: TGTGCCAGCAGGACTAGCGCCTCCAATGAGCAGTTCTTC.

This chain joins TRBV5-4 and TRBJ2-3, with D tentatively TRBD1 (6 bases). The V gene's germline CDR1 is SGHNT and CDR2 YYREEE (reference sequence). Trimming removed 4 bases from V and 3 bases from J, with 15 bases in between. The CDR3 is 15 residues long. CDR3: CASSPDRLQTDTQYF. DNA of the CDR3: TGTGCCAGCAGCCCCGACAGGTTGCAGACAGATACGCAGTATTTT.

The chain is built from TRBV19 and TRBJ1-1, with D hard to call. The germline CDR1 and CDR2 sequences are LNHDA and SQIVND (reference sequence). The CDR3 is made up of 11 amino acids. V shed 3 bases and J shed 7 bases, with 6 bases lying between them. The CDR3 nucleotides are TGTGCCAGTAGTATCCGGAGTGAAGCTTTCTTT. Protein product: CASSIRSEAFF.

The genes are TRBV28 and TRBJ1-2, with 9 bases aligning to TRBD1. Germline V gene sequence: CDR1 MDHEN, CDR2 SYDVKM. This CDR3 contains 16 residues. V trimming: 5 bases; J trimming: 0 bases; junction bases outside the gene matches: 7. CDR3 bases: TGTGCCAGCAGTGTGACAGGGGGATATACTAACTATGGCTACACCTTC. Translated: CASSVTGGYTNYGYTF.

The chain employs TRBV18 and TRBJ1-1, with D tentatively TRBD1 (5 bases). Between the trimmed V and J ends, which lost 1 base and 1 base, there was a span of 7 bases. The CDR3 consists of 14 residues. The V gene's germline CDR1 is KGHSH and CDR2 LQKENI. Written as DNA, the CDR3 is TGTGCCAGCTCACCACAAGGGGCGAACACTGAAGCTTTCTTT. Amino acid sequence: CASSPQGANTEAFF. The whole variable domain, remainder taken from reference TRBV18 and TRBJ1-1, is NAGVMQNPRHLVRRRGQEARLRCSPMKGHSHVYWYRQLPEEGLKFMVYLQKENIIDESGMPKERFSAEFPKEGPSILRIQQVVRGDSAAYFCASSPQGANTEAFFGQGTRLTVV.

The genes are TRBV7-2 and TRBJ1-4; 8 bases align to TRBD1. Germline V gene sequence: CDR1 SGHTA, CDR2 FQGNSA. This CDR3 is built from 14 residues. Trimming removed 6 bases from V and 7 bases from J; junction bases left unmatched: 7. The CDR3 loop is CASSSDRGGEKLFF. The CDR3 DNA sequence: TGTGCCAGCAGTTCAGACAGGGGTGGTGAAAAACTGTTTTTT. Complete variable domain (other parts from reference TRBV7-2 and TRBJ1-4): GAGVSQSPSNKVTEKGKDVELRCDPISGHTALYWYRQSLGQGLEFLIYFQGNSAPDKSGLPSDRFSAERTGGSVSTLTIQRTQQEDSAVYLCASSSDRGGEKLFFGSGTQLSVL.

V usage is TRBV29-1 and J usage is TRBJ2-7; TRBD1 matches 7 bases. The CDR3 consists of 12 residues. The germline gives CDR1 SQVTM, CDR2 ANQGSEA. Trimming removed 0 bases from V and 5 bases from J; junction bases left unmatched: 1. This CDR3 is CSVEEGTDEQYF. DNA for the CDR3: TGCAGCGTTGAAGAGGGGACAGACGAGCAGTACTTC.

The chain uses TRBV30 and TRBJ1-6; perhaps TRBD1 as D (5 bases). The CDR3 loop spans 15 amino acids. CDR1 is GTSNPN and CDR2 is SVGIG in the germline V gene (reference sequence). V lost 4 bases to trimming and J lost 9 bases, with 19 bases between them. The CDR3 bases are TGTGCCTGGATGCCCCGGCGGGGGATCAGTTCACCCCTCCACTTT. It specifies CAWMPRRGISSPLHF.

The rearrangement uses TRBV19 and TRBJ2-1, with 7 bases aligning to TRBD2. The CDR3 runs to 16 residues. V trimming: 1 base; J trimming: 6 bases; junction bases outside the gene matches: 9. Germline V CDR1 and CDR2: LNHDA, SQIVND (reference sequence). The CDR3 region is CASSIGGAGVLNEQFF. The DNA of the CDR3 is TGTGCCAGTAGTATAGGAGGGGCGGGGGTCCTCAATGAGCAGTTCTTC. Full variable domain (remainder filled in from reference TRBV19 and TRBJ2-1): DGGITQSPKYLFRKEGQNVTLSCEQNLNHDAMYWYRQDPGQGLRLIYYSQIVNDFQKGDIAEGYSVSREKKESFPLTVTSAQKNPTAFYLCASSIGGAGVLNEQFFGPGTRLTVL.

The chain links TRBV27 to TRBJ2-3; the match to TRBD2 covers 11 bases. The CDR3 runs 15 residues. The J segment lost 2 bases and the V segment lost 10 bases, leaving 8 bases of the junction unmatched. From germline, CDR1 is MNHEY and CDR2 SMNVEV (reference sequence). The CDR3 is CATRLAGSITDTQYF. Written as DNA, the CDR3 is TGTGCCACCAGACTAGCGGGGAGTATCACAGATACGCAGTATTTT.

The rearrangement uses TRBV7-6 and TRBJ2-5; TRBD1 aligns across 9 bases. This CDR3 is 16 amino acids long. The germline V gene has CDR1 SGHVS and CDR2 FNYEAQ. The junction had 14 bases not matched to a gene; V was cut back by 8 bases and J by 4 bases. The CDR3 sequence: CASLRGIGTGSETQYF. The CDR3 DNA sequence: TGTGCCAGCCTACGGGGTATAGGGACAGGGTCAGAGACCCAGTACTTC.

The rearrangement uses TRBV5-1 and TRBJ1-1; no clear D gene. The CDR3 sequence is 14 residues long. The germline gives CDR1 SGHRS, CDR2 YFSETQ. V lost 1 base and J 1 base, leaving 8 bases between the germline ends. The CDR3 DNA follows: TGCGCCAGCAGCTTGTGGCAGAAGAACACTGAAGCTTTCTTT. This translates into CASSLWQKNTEAFF.

The CDR3: CASSSRAPGNTIYF. CDR3 in DNA: TGTGCCAGCAGCTCCAGGGCCCCTGGAAACACCATATATTTT. The chain combines TRBV7-8 with TRBJ1-3, with D possibly matching TRBD1 (5 bases). Trimming removed 4 bases from V and 2 bases from J, with 9 bases in between. The CDR3 has 14 residues. Germline CDR1 is SGHVS and CDR2 is FQNEAQ.

This rearrangement joins TRBV5-1 to TRBJ2-1; 7 positions agree with TRBD2. V shed 3 bases and J 10 bases; nucleotides not matched to a gene: 13. The CDR3 totals 15 residues. From germline, CDR1 is SGHRS and CDR2 YFSETQ. The CDR3 region has the DNA TGCGCCAGCAGCTGGACGGCGGGAGCCCGTTCAGAGCAGTTCTTC. Translation: CASSWTAGARSEQFF.

The rearrangement joins TRBV7-9 to TRBJ1-5; D remains unclear. Germline-derived CDR1 and CDR2 are SEHNR and FQNEAQ (reference sequence). V shed 0 bases and J shed 11 bases, with 8 bases lying between them. CDR3 size: 12 residues. The CDR3 here is CASSLASGAQHF. The CDR3 DNA reads as TGTGCCAGCAGCTTAGCCTCCGGGGCCCAGCATTTT.

The V gene is TRBV6-6, the J gene TRBJ1-1; D is unresolved. V lost 0 bases to trimming and J lost 1 base, with 9 bases between them. Germline V lookup: CDR1 MNHNY, CDR2 SVGAGI (reference sequence). The CDR3 runs to 15 residues. CDR3 loop: CASSYSQYSNTEAFF. Here the CDR3 DNA reads TGTGCCAGCAGTTACTCCCAATACTCGAACACTGAAGCTTTCTTT.

The CDR3 reads CASSRQRNTEAFF. The DNA for the CDR3 is TGTGCCAGCAGCCGTCAGCGAAACACTGAAGCTTTCTTT. V gene TRBV28 combines with J gene TRBJ1-1, with D unresolved. This CDR3 comprises 13 residues. CDR1 and CDR2 (germline): MDHEN, SYDVKM. The V end was cut by 6 bases, the J end by 2 bases, with 10 bases between.

This chain joins TRBV19 and TRBJ2-1; weak D call: TRBD2 (5 bases). CDR1 and CDR2 (germline): LNHDA, SQIVND (reference sequence). This CDR3 region has 15 residues. Trimming left V 1 base short and J 6 bases short, with 13 bases between. The DNA for the CDR3 is TGTGCCAGTAGTATAGTTAGCGTTGGCAGCAATGAGCAGTTCTTC. Residues: CASSIVSVGSNEQFF.

The chain couples TRBV5-4 to TRBJ1-1; weak D call: TRBD1 (6 bases). Germline CDR1 and CDR2: SGHNT and YYREEE (reference sequence). V gave up 0 bases and J gave up 5 bases, with 11 bases separating them. The CDR3 consists of 14 residues. The CDR3 bases are TGTGCCAGCAGCTTGGGTTCGCAGGGGACTGAAGCTTTCTTT. This gives the protein CASSLGSQGTEAFF.

This chain uses TRBV27 with TRBJ1-4; TRBD1 matches at 8 bases. The germline V gene encodes CDR1 MNHEY and CDR2 SMNVEV (reference sequence). Trimming at V came to 9 bases and at J to 3 bases, leaving 9 bases not matched to a gene. This CDR3 has 15 residues. This chain's CDR3 is CASQTNRGANEKLFF. In nucleotides, the CDR3 is TGTGCCAGTCAGACTAACAGGGGGGCTAATGAAAAACTGTTTTTT.

In its sample, this clone was seen a few times. V and J are TRBV21-1 and TRBJ1-2. TRBV21-1 is a known pseudogene. The CDR3 sequence is 10 residues long. For the CDR3, the DNA is TGTGCCACTGGAGACTATGGCTACACCTTC. Translating it yields CATGDYGYTF.

The rearrangement joins TRBV7-3 to TRBJ1-1; no definite D call. The CDR3 is 15 amino acids. CDR1 and CDR2 from the germline V gene are SGHTA and FQGTGA. The V gene lost 0 bases and the J gene lost 2 bases, with 10 bases spanning the gap. CDR3 nucleotides: TGTGCCAGCAGCTTAACGCCCAGATCAAACACTGAAGCTTTCTTT. Encoded protein: CASSLTPRSNTEAFF.

The rearrangement links TRBV10-3 to TRBJ2-2; 8 bases are shared with TRBD2. The CDR3 has 15 residues. V was clipped by 6 bases and J by 1 base; unmatched bases: 4. CDR1 and CDR2 (germline): ENHRY, SYGVKD. CDR3 nucleotide sequence: TGTGCCATCAGGGAGGGACTAGGGAACACCGGGGAGCTGTTTTTT. Residues: CAIREGLGNTGELFF.

The genes are TRBV28 and TRBJ1-1; D is possibly TRBD1 (6 bases). Trimming removed 7 bases at V and 3 bases at J, with 18 bases between. This CDR3 has 15 amino acids. The V gene's germline CDR1 is MDHEN and CDR2 SYDVKM. The CDR3 is CASTMPETGYTEAFF. The CDR3 DNA follows: TGTGCCAGCACCATGCCCGAGACAGGTTACACTGAAGCTTTCTTT.